This T cell receptor beta chain was documented in a study of OX40 agonist ivuxolimab in advanced cancers. Study summary: At 0.01 to 10 mg/kg, ivuxolimab was administered intravenously to patients every 2 weeks. Patients undergoing dose escalation presented with hepatocellular carcinoma, melanoma, renal cell or head and neck cancer.

Comment on this clone: Antigen specificity is unknown.

Whole-study results and caveats: Still undetermined is the antigen specificity of the expanded peripheral T cells.

The repertoire was sequenced with immunoSEQ multiplex PCR; TCRdb's copy has only in-frame clones and lacks some. The sample lists some 21,000 clones; roughly nine tenths were seen once. This receptor was obtained from an adult with an advanced solid tumor such as melanoma, head and neck, liver or kidney cancer. The specimen comprised CD4+ or CD8+ T cells sorted from blood, sampled in a trial of the OX40 agonist ivuxolimab.

The DNA of the CDR3 is TGTGCCACCAGCAGAGCACTAGTGGTAGAATCCTATGGCTACACCTTC. This sequence encodes CATSRALVVESYGYTF. This chain joins TRBV15 and TRBJ1-2; D is undetermined. Deletions cut 1 base from V and 4 bases from J, with 16 bases between. Germline V gene sequence: CDR1 LNHNV, CDR2 YYDKDF (reference sequence). The CDR3 spans 16 residues.